The text below deals with one T cell receptor (beta chain). Its target is not known. CDR3 size: 12 residues. In germline, CDR1 is SNHLY, CDR2 FYNNEI. V lost 4 bases, J lost 4 bases, and 8 bases lay in between. This sample was taken from a study of cytomegalovirus exposure and HLA in healthy donors. Study-wide points: The TCR clusters that emerged in the first cohort tended, a later analysis found, to co-occur in the roughly 130 validation repertoires. TCR sequences were mostly rare, though some public TCRs occurred in many donors.

An approximately 120-subject validation cohort, separate from the approximately 690-subject first cohort, supplied the donors. TCRdb's copy holds only in-frame clones and misses some; the assay was immunoSEQ multiplex PCR. The data hold about 330,000 clones, with 86% observed a single time. Sequencing input: PBMCs. The V call is TRBV2, the J call TRBJ2-7, with D maybe TRBD1 (5 bases). The TCR comes from a woman aged 18-29 years in good health and CMV-seronegative. CDR3: CASSGQRYEQYF. In DNA, the CDR3 is TGTGCCAGCAGTGGACAGAGATACGAGCAGTACTTC.